The rows below give T cell receptor beta chains drawn from one sample of a study of blood T cells in healthy people across ages. A single record per CDR3 protein comes from TCRdb applying MiXCR to the 5' RACE reads. The sample lists about 1.4 million distinct CDR3 sequences; approximately 59% were seen once. The source material was blood. The source is a man aged 18 to 29 in good health. Both conserved end residues are part of each CDR3. Each record gives: D gene, J gene, clone size, V gene, CDR3 protein, CDR3 DNA. A D gene is named only where the DNA matches it firmly. A row's size may be missing; if present it is once, few, many or a size class.

>-|TRBJ1-5|-|TRBV12-3/TRBV12-4
CASSLTGGQPQHF
TGTGCCAGCAGTTTGACAGGCGGTCAGCCCCAGCATTTT
>TRBD2|TRBJ2-4|-|TRBV3-1
CASSQDGTRNVIQYF
TGTGCCAGCAGCCAAGATGGGACTAGGAATGTCATTCAGTACTTC
>-|TRBJ2-3|-|TRBV10-3
CAISRQTLKDTQYF
TGTGCCATCAGTCGACAGACCCTAAAAGATACGCAGTATTTT
>TRBD1|TRBJ2-7|few|TRBV7-9
CASSSGTGIYEQYF
TGTGCCAGCAGTTCTGGGACAGGCATCTACGAGCAGTACTTC
>TRBD1|TRBJ2-7|once|TRBV20-1
CSAPTGDFDYEQYF
TGCAGTGCCCCGACAGGGGACTTTGACTACGAGCAGTACTTC
>-|TRBJ1-1|-|TRBV29-1
CSWVSGGNTEAFF
TGCAGTTGGGTTAGTGGGGGGAACACTGAAGCTTTCTTT
>TRBD1|TRBJ2-3|many|TRBV28
CASSSSGQGAEDTQYF
TGTGCCAGCAGTTCGTCGGGACAGGGGGCTGAAGATACGCAGTATTTT
>-|TRBJ2-3|-|TRBV7-9
CASSLERPRDKLADTQYF
TGTGCCAGCAGCTTAGAGCGGCCCCGGGACAAACTCGCAGATACGCAGTATTTT
>TRBD2|TRBJ2-3|-|TRBV10-3
CAISGSTSGLGDTQYF
TGTGCCATCAGTGGGTCGACTAGCGGGTTAGGCGATACGCAGTATTTT
>-|TRBJ2-3|-|TRBV4-3
CASSPRQASTDTQYF
TGCGCCAGCAGCCCTAGACAGGCTAGCACAGATACGCAGTATTTT
>TRBD2|TRBJ2-3|-|TRBV4-3
CASSQAGTSGGADTQYF
TGCGCCAGCAGCCAGGCGGGGACTAGCGGGGGGGCCGATACGCAGTATTTT
>-|TRBJ2-5|-|TRBV12-3/TRBV12-4
CASSVNRPQETQYF
TGTGCCAGCAGTGTAAACCGACCCCAAGAGACCCAGTACTTC
>-|TRBJ2-7|once|TRBV27
CASSPGVFNEQYF
TGTGCCAGCAGTCCAGGGGTTTTCAACGAGCAGTACTTC
>TRBD2|TRBJ2-1|-|TRBV29-1
CSVDPGTSRGEQFF
TGCAGCGTTGATCCCGGGACTAGCCGCGGTGAGCAGTTCTTC
>TRBD1|TRBJ2-1|-|TRBV7-6
CASSLRDRGPWGQFF
TGTGCCAGCAGCCTCCGGGACAGGGGCCCTTGGGGGCAGTTCTTC
>-|TRBJ2-7|-|TRBV21-1
CASSKEVTSTQEPYEQYF
TGTGCCAGCAGCAAAGAGGTTACCTCGACCCAGGAGCCCTACGAGCAGTACTTC
>-|TRBJ2-7|-|TRBV4-2
CASSQEENLAYEQYF
TGTGCCAGCAGCCAAGAGGAGAACCTGGCCTACGAGCAGTACTTC
>-|TRBJ1-1|-|TRBV27
CASSLSSPWGPNTEAFF
TGTGCCAGCAGTTTAAGTTCCCCCTGGGGCCCGAACACTGAAGCTTTCTTT
>-|TRBJ2-1|-|TRBV2
CASRRSGQNHYNEQFF
TGTGCCAGCAGACGTTCTGGACAGAACCACTACAATGAGCAGTTCTTC
>-|TRBJ2-2|-|TRBV7-9
CASSFRDPDTGELFF
TGTGCCAGCAGCTTCCGGGACCCAGACACCGGGGAGCTGTTTTTT
>TRBD1|TRBJ2-5|-|TRBV29-1
CSVEGTTGGSETQYF
TGCAGCGTTGAGGGAACGACAGGGGGCTCGGAGACCCAGTACTTC
>-|TRBJ2-2|-|TRBV29-1
CSVVKGDPGELFF
TGCAGCGTTGTGAAGGGGGATCCAGGGGAGCTGTTTTTT
>-|TRBJ1-4|once|TRBV6-6
CASRDQESNEKLFF
TGTGCCAGCAGGGATCAGGAGTCTAATGAAAAACTGTTTTTT
>-|TRBJ2-3|-|TRBV6-2/TRBV6-3
CASSPETWASTDTQYF
TGTGCCAGCTCCCCGGAGACATGGGCTAGCACAGATACGCAGTATTTT
>TRBD2|TRBJ2-7|many|TRBV6-2/TRBV6-3
CASGFSGTEQYF
TGTGCCAGCGGGTTTAGCGGGACCGAGCAGTACTTC
>-|TRBJ2-7|few|TRBV6-5
CASSRGLLSGEQYF
TGTGCCAGCAGTAGGGGCCTGCTATCAGGCGAGCAGTACTTC
>-|TRBJ2-1|-|TRBV2
CARGQSWGAEDEQFF
TGTGCCAGGGGTCAATCATGGGGGGCCGAAGATGAGCAGTTCTTC
>-|TRBJ2-1|-|TRBV20-1
CSARGNNEQFF
TGCAGTGCTAGGGGGAACAATGAGCAGTTCTTC
>-|TRBJ2-7|many|TRBV10-2
CASSDSYEQYF
TGTGCCAGCAGCGACTCCTACGAGCAGTACTTC
>-|TRBJ2-1|once|TRBV20-1
CSARDMGRDYNEQFF
TGCAGTGCTAGAGATATGGGTAGAGATTACAATGAGCAGTTCTTC
>TRBD1|TRBJ2-7|-|TRBV10-3
CAISPGQDYEQYF
TGTGCCATCAGTCCGGGACAGGACTACGAGCAGTACTTC
>-|TRBJ1-2|-|TRBV2
CASSEALRETYGYTF
TGTGCCAGCAGTGAAGCGCTTAGGGAAACCTATGGCTACACCTTC
>TRBD1|TRBJ1-5|-|TRBV4-1
CASSQALGTGNQPQHF
TGCGCCAGCAGCCAAGCCCTGGGGACAGGGAATCAGCCCCAGCATTTT
>TRBD2|TRBJ2-1|few|TRBV7-9
CASSFFLAGATNEQFF
TGTGCCAGCAGCTTCTTTCTAGCGGGGGCGACCAATGAGCAGTTCTTC
>-|TRBJ2-1|-|TRBV6-2/TRBV6-3
CASSYGGASSGNEQFF
TGTGCCAGCAGTTACGGTGGGGCTTCCTCGGGAAATGAGCAGTTCTTC
>TRBD1|TRBJ2-1|few|TRBV29-1
CSVGGQGGTYNEQFF
TGCAGCGTTGGGGGACAGGGGGGAACCTACAATGAGCAGTTCTTC
>-|TRBJ2-3|few|TRBV14
CASSRVFGTDTQYF
TGTGCCAGCAGCCGCGTTTTTGGAACAGATACGCAGTATTTT
>-|TRBJ2-5|few|TRBV12-3/TRBV12-4
CASRVSGDNKETQYF
TGTGCCAGCAGAGTTTCCGGGGACAACAAAGAGACCCAGTACTTC
>-|TRBJ1-5|-|TRBV6-2/TRBV6-3
CASAPRRAPRANQPQHF
TGTGCCAGCGCTCCCCGGCGGGCACCCAGAGCCAATCAGCCCCAGCATTTT
>-|TRBJ1-1|once|TRBV25-1
CASSDPRELKAFF
TGTGCCAGCAGTGATCCCAGGGAGTTAAAAGCTTTCTTT
>-|TRBJ2-6|-|TRBV29-1
CRVEEGNGANVLTF
TGCAGAGTTGAAGAAGGGAATGGGGCCAACGTCCTGACTTTC
>-|TRBJ2-4|few|TRBV3-1
CASSLLLFRGEQYF
TGTGCCAGCAGCCTACTCTTATTCCGAGGGGAGCAGTACTTC
>TRBD2|TRBJ2-7|-|TRBV29-1
CSVGVAGVGEQYF
TGCAGCGTTGGGGTAGCGGGAGTAGGCGAGCAGTACTTC
>-|TRBJ2-3|-|TRBV12-3/TRBV12-4
CACRAVDTQYF
TGTGCCTGCCGGGCAGTAGATACGCAGTATTTT
>TRBD2|TRBJ2-1|-|TRBV12-3/TRBV12-4
CASRPLWAGGPYEQFF
TGTGCCAGCAGACCCCTTTGGGCGGGAGGGCCATATGAGCAGTTCTTC
>-|TRBJ2-7|-|TRBV7-2
CASSLDRYNEQYF
TGTGCCAGCAGCCTGGACAGATACAATGAGCAGTACTTC
>-|TRBJ1-5|-|TRBV12-3/TRBV12-4
CASRQGTLPQHF
TGTGCCAGCAGGCAGGGGACTCTGCCCCAGCATTTT
>-|TRBJ1-1|-|TRBV12-3/TRBV12-4
CASSFSLDESVNTEAFF
TGTGCCAGCAGTTTTTCCCTGGACGAGTCTGTCAACACTGAAGCTTTCTTT
>TRBD2|TRBJ2-5|-|TRBV28
CASSWTSGEQETQYF
TGTGCCAGCAGTTGGACTAGCGGGGAGCAAGAGACCCAGTACTTC
>-|TRBJ1-2|-|TRBV5-1
CASSYLRGDHGYTF
TGCGCCAGCAGCTACCTCAGGGGAGATCATGGCTACACCTTC